This T cell receptor (beta chain) was profiled in a study of T cell responses to AZD1222 COVID-19 vaccine (dated by TCRdb to about 2021). For context, the study as a whole: AZD1222 recipients whose second dose came at about 4 weeks and those whose second dose came at about 12 weeks were combined into one group, since spike-specific TCR depth and breadth did not differ between the two schedules. Trial participants were enrolled by age into subgroups of 18-55, 56-69 and 70-plus years, and around 140, 26 and 57 TCR-sequenced participants, respectively, were included in these subgroups. A total of over 230 trial participants underwent TCR sequencing, of whom roughly 210 received two doses of AZD1222 and 26 received two doses of the MenACWY control vaccine. Broader findings and caveats from the paper: CD4 TCRs associated with the vaccine covered the entire spike protein, and the dominant responses were in regions 160-218 and 743-854. No day 14 peak-response samples were available, so repertoires were characterized only after the peak T cell response. Most participants were white British and females outnumbered males, and the authors suggested that clonal diversity may have been underestimated. Reportedly, close to half of the unique spike-specific TCRs recognized epitopes lying outside the regions that are mutated in the B.1.351 and B.1.1.7 variants. In the small 56-69-year group, the increase in depth fell short of significance, most likely because of low power. A significant rise in spike-specific TCR breadth and depth was observed after two AZD1222 doses relative to day 0 and relative to MenACWY recipients. Conclusions about previously exposed vaccinees were limited because only six AZD1222 recipients were SARS-CoV-2 seropositive at baseline.

The CDR3 regions of human TCRbeta chains were subjected to immunosequencing. Concerning the study's data processing: Repertoire TCRs were checked for matches against a reference library of SARS-CoV-2-specific TCRs that had been generated using the MIRA antigen-specificity platform. Breadth was defined as the fraction of unique TCRs that were SARS-CoV-2-associated. Depth was defined as the fraction of total T cells that were SARS-CoV-2-associated. Using the MIRA data, every spike-specific TCR was mapped to the spike region that the TCR reacted to and assigned to either a CD4 or a CD8 class. Log10-transformed breadth and depth values were compared by one-way ANOVA with Sidak's multiple comparisons tests. Held by TCRdb, this immuneACCESS table contains in-frame sequences only and omits some clones. Under half of the omission traces to an unresolved V gene where checked; the cause of the rest is unknown. That table furnishes V, J and clone size, whereas the DNA furnished D and trimming. This sample has about 150,000 clones in its table, and about 88% of those were observed once. Of the sample, around 4.9% is held by the ten largest clones.

V and J are trimmed by 6 bases and 4 bases, and the gene matches miss 7 bases of the junction. Including the terminal cysteine and phenylalanine, the CDR3 comprises 14 residues. Just the 42-base CDR3 DNA is kept, in frame starting at base 1. In the germline V gene (reference sequence), CDR1 corresponds to LNHDA and CDR2 to SQIVND. What the time point label conveys for this sample: baseline before first vaccination. Samples from vaccinated people were obtained from the UK trials COV001 and COV002, which included a single-blind randomized controlled phase 2/3 trial of AZD1222 (ChAdOx1 nCoV-19) in healthy adults. For TCRbeta chain sequencing, PBMC samples from trial participants were taken at day 0 and at day 28 after the second dose. Worth noting for this clone: Its recognized antigen is unknown. Within one base of it there is no much larger clone, and no base qualities were kept.

The material was peripheral blood, obtained on day 0 of AZD1222 vaccination. The sequence links TRBV19 to TRBJ2-7; TRBD2 matches 9 bases in the middle. This receptor was obtained from an adult in good health. Here is the DNA: TGTGCCAGTAGCCCCGGGACTAGCAGTTACGAGCAGTACTTC. It translates to CASSPGTSSYEQYF. When the CDR3 is completed using the reference TRBV19 and TRBJ2-7 genes on either side, the full variable domain is DGGITQSPKYLFRKEGQNVTLSCEQNLNHDAMYWYRQDPGQGLRLIYYSQIVNDFQKGDIAEGYSVSREKKESFPLTVTSAQKNPTAFYLCASSPGTSSYEQYFGPGTRLTVT.